The clone carrying this T cell receptor beta chain has a count of ten or more. This record comes from a study of T cells after yellow fever vaccination. A single record per CDR3 protein comes from TCRdb applying MiXCR to the 5' RACE reads. The sample consists of approximately 140,000 distinct CDR3 sequences, 7.7% of them appearing once. CDR3 length equals 16 residues. The junction had 8 bases not matched to a gene; V was cut back by 2 bases and J by 0 bases. Looked up from germline, CDR1 is DFQATT and CDR2 is SNEGSKA (reference sequence). This chain joins TRBV20-1 and TRBJ2-3, with 7 bases fitting TRBD2. The specimen was CD4+ T cells sorted from PBMCs, collected 5 days after the yellow fever booster vaccination. This sequence was found in a man aged 25-40 years who received the YFV17D yellow fever vaccine. The CDR3 nucleotides are TGCAGTGCTAGATCACCTACTAGCGCAAGCACAGATACGCAGTATTTT. Translation gives CSARSPTSASTDTQYF.